This T cell receptor (beta chain) was identified in a study of STAT3 mutations in large granular lymphocyte leukemia. In the case of this clone: Its antigen is as yet unknown.

Approximately 40,000 productive templates were obtained per sample on average. Clones were read by immunoSEQ multiplex PCR, and TCRdb kept only the in-frame ones, dropping some. The top ten clones hold roughly 0.39% of a sample with 30,000 to 45,000 clones, over 75% of them seen once. The germline gives CDR1 MDHEN, CDR2 SYDVKM. The CDR3 runs to 12 residues. Trimming stripped 5 bases from V and 1 base from J, with 5 bases between. Findings of the study overall: TCR clonotype switching after therapy occurred in 6 of 18 patients. Some patients had persisting codominant clonotypes that could mask small clones. Every T-cell large granular lymphocyte leukemia patient had at least one immunodominant TCR beta clonotype.

Sequencing was done on a sample of PBMCs. The origin of this receptor is a human donor with T large granular lymphocyte leukemia. Some clones in this sample may be carry-over from other donors' samples. The chain is built from TRBV28 and TRBJ2-5; D unresolved. CDR3 in DNA: TGTGCCAGCAGTGGCCTCCAAGAGACCCAGTACTTC. It specifies CASSGLQETQYF.